Following are 11 T cell receptor beta chains from one sample sequenced in a study of T cell responses to AZD1222 COVID-19 vaccine. Only in-frame clones appear in the TCRdb table, and some are missing; sequencing was by immunoSEQ multiplex PCR. The sample lists more than 110,000 clones; roughly 92% were seen once. Sequenced here: peripheral blood, sampled on day 0 of AZD1222 vaccination. The source is an adult in good health.

The chain is built from TRBV6-5 and TRBJ1-6; no reliable D call. Germline values: CDR1 MNHEY, CDR2 SVGAGI. The length of the CDR3 is 13 residues. The V gene lost 10 bases and the J gene lost 6 bases, with 13 bases spanning the gap. CDR3 bases: TGTGCCACATCGGTAGATTTTAATTCACCCCTCCACTTT. Protein: CATSVDFNSPLHF.

The chain recombines TRBV6-6 with TRBJ1-1; weak D call: TRBD1 (5 bases). This CDR3 contains 16 residues. V lost 5 bases, J lost 0 bases, and 16 bases lay in between. Germline CDR1 and CDR2: MNHNY and SVGAGI (reference sequence). This CDR3 is CASSQPIGTVNTEAFF. The CDR3 DNA reads as TGTGCCAGCAGTCAACCTATCGGGACGGTGAACACTGAAGCTTTCTTT.

The rearrangement uses TRBV3-1 (or the pseudogene TRBV3-2) and TRBJ2-5; D gene ambiguous. CDR1 is LGHDT and CDR2 is YNNKEL in the germline V gene (reference sequence). Trimming cost V 0 bases and J 3 bases, with 2 bases left between them. The CDR3 loop spans 12 amino acids. This CDR3 is CASSQDKETQYF. For the CDR3, the DNA is TGTGCCAGCAGCCAAGATAAAGAGACCCAGTACTTC.

V and J are TRBV6-5 and TRBJ2-4, with 8 bases lining up with TRBD1. With 6 bases clipped from V and 5 bases from J, the junction kept 9 bases outside the gene matches. CDR3 length: 15 residues. CDR1 MNHEY and CDR2 SVGAGI come from the germline V gene. The CDR3 region is CASREGQGAQNIQYF. CDR3 coding DNA: TGTGCCAGCAGGGAGGGGCAGGGGGCTCAAAACATTCAGTACTTC.

The chain is built from TRBV3-1 (or the pseudogene TRBV3-2) and TRBJ2-7; D is possibly TRBD2 (6 bases). The CDR3 loop spans 17 amino acids. Trimming shortened V by 2 bases and J by 0 bases, and 17 bases separated the two germline ends. Germline-derived CDR1 and CDR2 are LGHDT and YNNKEL (reference sequence). This chain's CDR3 is CASSQNTAVGGSYEQYF. CDR3 DNA sequence: TGTGCCAGCAGCCAAAATACAGCTGTCGGGGGCTCCTACGAGCAGTACTTC.

The chain combines TRBV7-2 with TRBJ2-2; TRBD1 aligns across 11 bases. The CDR3 loop spans 18 amino acids. Germline V gene sequence: CDR1 SGHTA, CDR2 FQGNSA. V lost 5 bases, J lost 0 bases, and 8 bases stayed unmatched. This CDR3 is CASSPSRGQGANTGELFF. The CDR3 coding sequence is TGTGCCAGCAGCCCCTCCCGGGGACAGGGGGCGAACACCGGGGAGCTGTTTTTT.

The chain recombines TRBV7-8 with TRBJ1-4; a possible D gene is TRBD1 (6 bases). The CDR3 extends over 14 amino acids. The V gene's germline CDR1 is SGHVS and CDR2 FQNEAQ. V dropped 4 bases and J dropped 5 bases, with 11 bases sitting between them. CDR3 bases: TGTGCCAGCAGCTCAACAGGGTGGAATGAAAAACTGTTTTTT. Encoded protein: CASSSTGWNEKLFF. Drawing the rest from reference TRBV7-8 and TRBJ1-4, the complete variable domain is GAGVSQSPRYKVAKRGQDVALRCDPISGHVSLFWYQQALGQGPEFLTYFQNEAQLDKSGLPSDRFFAERPEGSVSTLKIQRTQQEDSAVYLCASSSTGWNEKLFFGSGTQLSVL.

The gene calls are TRBV27 and TRBJ2-7; a possible D gene is TRBD1 (6 bases). The CDR3 spans 13 residues. CDR1 is MNHEY, CDR2 SMNVEV, per germline (reference sequence). CDR3 protein: CARDATGKVRFSV. The CDR3 coding sequence is TGTGCCAGGGACGCAACAGGGAAGGTCCGCTTCTCGGTC.

The J gene is TRBJ2-7, the V gene TRBV12-5; 8 bases map to TRBD1. Germline V gene sequence: CDR1 LGHNT, CDR2 FRNRAP. The CDR3 contains 16 residues. V lost 3 bases, J lost 1 base, and 8 bases stayed unmatched. The CDR3 here is CASGFRDRPFSYEQYF. The CDR3, as DNA: TGTGCTAGTGGTTTCCGGGACAGGCCTTTTTCCTACGAGCAGTACTTC.

The rearrangement uses TRBV28 and TRBJ1-2, with D maybe TRBD1 (5 bases). Trimming took off 2 bases at V and 8 bases at J, with 12 bases between the two ends. CDR3 length: 13 residues. The germline V gene encodes CDR1 MDHEN and CDR2 SYDVKM. Here the CDR3 DNA reads TGTGCCAGCAGTTTAGCCAGGGTTGGAGGCTACACCTTC. Its protein is CASSLARVGGYTF.

The chain has TRBV4-1 and TRBJ1-5; D is ambiguous. The length of the CDR3 is 14 residues. Germline assignment: CDR1 MGHRA and CDR2 YSYEKL. The ends were cut back, 4 bases at V and 2 bases at J, with 9 bases in the middle. The CDR3 bases are TGCGCCAGCAGCCGCGGGGAAGGCAATCAGCCCCAGCATTTT. It encodes CASSRGEGNQPQHF.